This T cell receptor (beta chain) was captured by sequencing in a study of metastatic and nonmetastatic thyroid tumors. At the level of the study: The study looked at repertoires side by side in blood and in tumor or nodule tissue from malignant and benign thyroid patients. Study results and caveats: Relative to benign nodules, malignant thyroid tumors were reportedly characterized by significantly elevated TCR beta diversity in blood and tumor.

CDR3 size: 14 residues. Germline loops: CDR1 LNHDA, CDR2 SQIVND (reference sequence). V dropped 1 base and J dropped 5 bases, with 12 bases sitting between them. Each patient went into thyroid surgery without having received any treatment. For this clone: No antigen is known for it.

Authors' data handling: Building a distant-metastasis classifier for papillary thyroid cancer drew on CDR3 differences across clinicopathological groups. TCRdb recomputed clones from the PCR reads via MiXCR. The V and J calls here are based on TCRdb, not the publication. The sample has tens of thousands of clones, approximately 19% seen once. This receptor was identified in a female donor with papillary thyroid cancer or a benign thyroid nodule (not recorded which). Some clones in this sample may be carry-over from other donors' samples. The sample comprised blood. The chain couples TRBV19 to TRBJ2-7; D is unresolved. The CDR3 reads CASSIGAIGNEQYF. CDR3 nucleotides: TGTGCCAGTAGTATAGGGGCAATAGGGAACGAGCAGTACTTC.